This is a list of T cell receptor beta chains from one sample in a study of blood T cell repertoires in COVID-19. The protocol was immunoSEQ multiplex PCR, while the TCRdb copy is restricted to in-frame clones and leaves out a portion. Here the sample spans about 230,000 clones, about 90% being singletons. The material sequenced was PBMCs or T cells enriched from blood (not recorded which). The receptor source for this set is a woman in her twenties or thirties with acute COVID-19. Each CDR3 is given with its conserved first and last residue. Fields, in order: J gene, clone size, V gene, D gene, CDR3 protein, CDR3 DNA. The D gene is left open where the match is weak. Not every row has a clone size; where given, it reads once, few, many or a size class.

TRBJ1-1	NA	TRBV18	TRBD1	CASSPLGQGEVNTEAFF	TGTGCCAGCTCACCCCTGGGACAGGGGGAGGTGAACACTGAAGCTTTCTTT
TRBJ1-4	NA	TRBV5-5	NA	CASSLGPRDEKLFF	TGTGCCAGCAGCTTGGGTCCGAGAGATGAAAAACTGTTTTTT
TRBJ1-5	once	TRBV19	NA	CASRTDHSNQPQHF	TGTGCCAGTAGGACAGATCATAGCAATCAGCCCCAGCATTTT
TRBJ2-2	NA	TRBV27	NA	CASSSPRRGDGELFF	TGTGCCAGCAGTTCCCCACGGCGGGGCGACGGGGAGCTGTTTTTT
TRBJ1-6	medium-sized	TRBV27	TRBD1	CASGRTGENSPLHF	TGTGCCAGCGGCAGGACAGGGGAGAATTCACCCCTCCACTTT
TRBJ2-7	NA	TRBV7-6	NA	CASSPRTAISYEQYF	TGTGCCAGCAGCCCCCGGACAGCTATCTCCTACGAGCAGTACTTC
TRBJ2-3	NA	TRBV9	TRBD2	CASSLTRLAGVTDTQYF	TGTGCCAGCAGCTTGACACGACTAGCGGGGGTCACAGATACGCAGTATTTT
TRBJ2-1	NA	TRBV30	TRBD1	CAWSPDRANEQFF	TGTGCCTGGAGTCCGGACAGGGCCAATGAGCAGTTCTTC
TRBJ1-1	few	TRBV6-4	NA	CASSAAGGNTEAFF	TGTGCCAGCAGCGCCGCGGGGGGCAACACTGAAGCTTTCTTT
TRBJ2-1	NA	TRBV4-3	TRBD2	CASSQEGLAGYNEQFF	TGCGCCAGCAGCCAAGAAGGGCTAGCGGGGTACAATGAGCAGTTCTTC
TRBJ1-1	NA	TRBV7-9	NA	CASSLPPGQQNTEAFF	TGTGCCAGCAGCTTACCCCCGGGACAACAGAACACTGAAGCTTTCTTT
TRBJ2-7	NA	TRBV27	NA	CASSFSRGGYEQYF	TGTGCCAGCAGTTTCAGCAGGGGTGGTTACGAGCAGTACTTC
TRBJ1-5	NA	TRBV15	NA	CATSRDLGRSFEGSNQPQHF	TGTGCTACCAGCAGAGATCTTGGGCGGAGCTTCGAGGGTAGCAATCAGCCCCAGCATTTT
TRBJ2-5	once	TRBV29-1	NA	CSVERLQETQYF	TGCAGCGTTGAGAGGCTTCAAGAGACCCAGTACTTC
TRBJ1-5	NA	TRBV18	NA	CASSPGAEYSNQPQHF	TGTGCCAGCTCACCTGGGGCAGAGTATAGCAATCAGCCCCAGCATTTT
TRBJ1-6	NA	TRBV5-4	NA	CASNPRGFNSPLHF	TGTGCCAGCAACCCGCGGGGGTTTAATTCACCCCTCCACTTT
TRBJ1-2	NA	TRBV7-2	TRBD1	CARWTGGGYGYTF	TGTGCCAGATGGACAGGGGGCGGCTATGGCTACACCTTC
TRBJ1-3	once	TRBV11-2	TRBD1	CASSLEPRGPTGNTIYF	TGTGCCAGCAGCTTAGAACCGAGGGGGCCAACTGGAAACACCATATATTTT
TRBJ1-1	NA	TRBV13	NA	CASSLNGQNTEAFF	TGTGCCAGCAGCTTAAACGGACAGAACACTGAAGCTTTCTTT
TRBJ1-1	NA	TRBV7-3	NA	CASAVGRNTEAFF	TGTGCCAGCGCCGTCGGGAGGAACACTGAAGCTTTCTTT
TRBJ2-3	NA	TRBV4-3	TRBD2	CASSFSPGQGTSGALLDTQYF	TGCGCCAGCAGTTTCAGCCCGGGACAAGGGACTAGCGGGGCCCTATTAGATACGCAGTATTTT
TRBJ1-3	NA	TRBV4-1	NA	CASSQGGVPGNTIYF	TGCGCCAGCAGCCAAGGCGGGGTGCCGGGAAACACCATATATTTT
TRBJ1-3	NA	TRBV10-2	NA	CASSESGGLGNTIYF	TGCGCCAGCAGTGAGTCCGGGGGGCTTGGAAACACCATATATTTT
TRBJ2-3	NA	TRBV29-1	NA	CSVSKGGTDTQYF	TGCAGCGTCTCCAAAGGGGGCACAGATACGCAGTATTTT
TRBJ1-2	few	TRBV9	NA	CASSPRTREDYTF	TGTGCCAGCAGCCCCCGAACCCGGGAGGACTACACCTTC
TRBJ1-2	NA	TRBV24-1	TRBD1	CATSPPGTVNYGYTF	TGTGCCACCAGTCCCCCCGGGACAGTTAACTATGGCTACACCTTC
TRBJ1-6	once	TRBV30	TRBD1	CAWAFRDRGSPLHF	TGTGCCTGGGCCTTCCGGGACAGGGGTTCACCCCTCCACTTT
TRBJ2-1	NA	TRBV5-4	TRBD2	CASSLTSGDNEQFF	TGTGCCAGCAGCTTAACTAGCGGGGACAATGAGCAGTTCTTC
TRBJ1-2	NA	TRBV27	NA	CASAGTASRGGYTF	TGTGCCAGCGCCGGGACTGCCTCGCGTGGAGGCTACACCTTC
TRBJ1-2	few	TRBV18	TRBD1	CASSPGTGAYGYTF	TGTGCCAGCTCACCAGGGACAGGGGCCTATGGCTACACCTTC
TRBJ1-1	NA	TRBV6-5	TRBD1	CASLGDRGNTEAFF	TGTGCCAGCCTGGGAGACAGGGGGAACACTGAAGCTTTCTTT
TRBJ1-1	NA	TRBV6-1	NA	CASSERVTVNTEAFF	TGTGCCAGCAGTGAAAGGGTGACAGTCAACACTGAAGCTTTCTTT
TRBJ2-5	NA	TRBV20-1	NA	CSSGGQETQYF	TGCAGCTCAGGTGGCCAAGAGACCCAGTACTTC
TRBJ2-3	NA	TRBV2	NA	CASTPQTLNTDTQYF	TGTGCCAGCACCCCACAGACCCTCAACACAGATACGCAGTATTTT
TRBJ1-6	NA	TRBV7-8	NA	CASSPRGDWDSPLHF	TGTGCCAGCAGCCCCCGCGGGGACTGGGATTCACCCCTCCACTTT
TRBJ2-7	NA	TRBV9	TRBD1	CASSDTRDRPYEQYF	TGTGCCAGCAGCGACACCCGGGACAGACCCTACGAGCAGTACTTC
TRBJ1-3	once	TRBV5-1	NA	CASSLKPGNEGNTIYF	TGCGCCAGCAGCTTGAAGCCAGGGAACGAGGGAAACACCATATATTTT
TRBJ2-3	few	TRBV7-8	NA	CASSVSRIYWETQYF	TGTGCCAGCAGCGTGAGTAGAATCTACTGGGAGACGCAGTATTTT
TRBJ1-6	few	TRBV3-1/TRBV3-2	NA	CASSQVTGRASPLHF	TGTGCCAGCAGCCAAGTGACAGGCCGGGCCTCACCCCTCCACTTT
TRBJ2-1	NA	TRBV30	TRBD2	CASHSGGADEQFF	TGTGCCTCCCATAGCGGGGGGGCCGATGAGCAGTTCTTC
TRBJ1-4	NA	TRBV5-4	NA	CASRTRVLASNEKLFF	TGTGCCAGCAGAACCCGGGTATTAGCAAGTAATGAAAAACTGTTTTTT
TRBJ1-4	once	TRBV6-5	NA	CASRSTYEGLEKLFF	TGTGCCAGCAGGTCCACATATGAGGGACTTGAAAAACTGTTTTTT
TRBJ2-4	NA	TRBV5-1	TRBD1	CASSSKEGQGANIQYF	TGCGCCAGCAGCTCCAAAGAGGGACAGGGGGCCAACATTCAGTACTTC
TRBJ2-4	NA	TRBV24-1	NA	CATSEGVPGIQYF	TGTGCCACCAGTGAAGGGGTTCCTGGCATTCAGTACTTC
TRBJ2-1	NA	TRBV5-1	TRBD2	CASSSASGGLVEQFF	TGCGCCAGCAGCTCAGCCAGCGGGGGGCTTGTTGAGCAGTTCTTC
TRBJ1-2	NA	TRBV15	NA	CATSRDDMYGYTF	TGTGCCACCAGCAGAGACGACATGTATGGCTACACCTTC
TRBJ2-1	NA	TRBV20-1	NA	CSASPMTSYSYNEQFF	TGCAGTGCTAGTCCAATGACTAGTTATTCCTACAATGAGCAGTTCTTC
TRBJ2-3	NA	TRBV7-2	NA	CASSLQGTDTQYF	TGTGCCAGCAGCTTACAGGGCACAGATACGCAGTATTTT
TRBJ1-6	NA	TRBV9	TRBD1	CASSVEGTGVSPLHF	TGTGCCAGCAGCGTAGAAGGGACAGGGGTTTCACCCCTCCACTTT
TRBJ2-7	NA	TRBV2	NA	CASSELGLGAYEQYF	TGTGCCAGCAGTGAATTGGGGTTAGGGGCCTACGAGCAGTACTTC